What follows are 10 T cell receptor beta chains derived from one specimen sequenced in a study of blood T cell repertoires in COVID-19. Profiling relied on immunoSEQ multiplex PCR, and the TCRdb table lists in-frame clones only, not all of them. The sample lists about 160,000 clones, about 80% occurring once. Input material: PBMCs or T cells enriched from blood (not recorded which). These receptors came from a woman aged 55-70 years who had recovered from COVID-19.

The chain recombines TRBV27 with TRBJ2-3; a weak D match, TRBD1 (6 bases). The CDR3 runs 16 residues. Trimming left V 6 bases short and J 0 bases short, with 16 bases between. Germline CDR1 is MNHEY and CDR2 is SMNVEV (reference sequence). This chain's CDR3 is CASRPRTGLSTDTQYF. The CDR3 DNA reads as TGTGCCAGCAGACCCCGCACAGGGCTCAGCACAGATACGCAGTATTTT.

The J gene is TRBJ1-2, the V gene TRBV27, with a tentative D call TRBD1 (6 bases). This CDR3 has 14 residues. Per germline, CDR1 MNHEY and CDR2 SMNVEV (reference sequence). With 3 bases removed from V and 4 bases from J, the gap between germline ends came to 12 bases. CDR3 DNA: TGTGCCAGCAGTTTGAACAGGGCTTTCTATGGCTACACCTTC. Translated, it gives CASSLNRAFYGYTF.

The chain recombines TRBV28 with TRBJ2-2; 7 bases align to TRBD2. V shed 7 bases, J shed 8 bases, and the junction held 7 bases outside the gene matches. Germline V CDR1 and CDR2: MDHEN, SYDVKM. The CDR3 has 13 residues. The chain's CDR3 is CASKRSGAGELFF. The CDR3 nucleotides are TGTGCCAGCAAGCGCAGCGGGGCTGGGGAGCTGTTTTTT.

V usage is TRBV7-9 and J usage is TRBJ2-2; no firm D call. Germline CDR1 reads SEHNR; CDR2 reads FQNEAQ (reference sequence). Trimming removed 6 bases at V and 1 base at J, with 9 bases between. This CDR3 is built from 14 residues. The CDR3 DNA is TGTGCCAGCAGACCCCTCAGGAACACCGGGGAGCTGTTTTTT. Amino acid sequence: CASRPLRNTGELFF.

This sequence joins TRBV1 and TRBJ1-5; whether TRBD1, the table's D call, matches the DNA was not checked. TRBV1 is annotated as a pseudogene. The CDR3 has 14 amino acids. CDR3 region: CTSSEDREGQPQHF. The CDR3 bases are TGCACCAGCAGTGAGGACAGGGAAGGTCAGCCCCAGCATTTT.

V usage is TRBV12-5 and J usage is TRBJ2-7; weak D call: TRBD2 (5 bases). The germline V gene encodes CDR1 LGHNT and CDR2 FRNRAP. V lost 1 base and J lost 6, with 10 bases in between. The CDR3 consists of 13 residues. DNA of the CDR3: TGTGCTAGTGGTTTGGGCCCGGGGTCCGAGCAGTACTTC. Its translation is CASGLGPGSEQYF.

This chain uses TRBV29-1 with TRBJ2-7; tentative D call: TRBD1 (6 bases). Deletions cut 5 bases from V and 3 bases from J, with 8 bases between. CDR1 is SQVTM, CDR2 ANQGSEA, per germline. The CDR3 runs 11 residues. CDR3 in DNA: TGCAGCGTTCGGGACATCTACGAGCAGTACTTC. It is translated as CSVRDIYEQYF.

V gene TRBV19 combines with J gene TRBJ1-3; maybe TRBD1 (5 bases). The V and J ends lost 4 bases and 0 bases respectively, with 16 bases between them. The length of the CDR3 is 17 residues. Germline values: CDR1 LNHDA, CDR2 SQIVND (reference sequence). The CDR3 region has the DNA TGTGCCAGTAGTACCCTGACAGAACTCGGCTCTGGAAACACCATATATTTT. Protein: CASSTLTELGSGNTIYF.

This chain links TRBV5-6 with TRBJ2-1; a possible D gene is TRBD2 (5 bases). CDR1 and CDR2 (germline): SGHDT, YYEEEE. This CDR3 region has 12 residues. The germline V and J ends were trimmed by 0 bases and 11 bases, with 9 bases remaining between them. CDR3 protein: CASSLDREKQFF. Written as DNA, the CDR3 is TGTGCCAGCAGCTTGGACCGGGAAAAGCAGTTCTTC.

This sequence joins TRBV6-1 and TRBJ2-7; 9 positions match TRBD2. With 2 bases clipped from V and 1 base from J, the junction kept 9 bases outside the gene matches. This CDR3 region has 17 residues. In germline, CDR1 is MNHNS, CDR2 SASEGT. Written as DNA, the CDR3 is TGTGCCAGCAGTGAATCCGTTAGCGGGGGAGAATCCTACGAGCAGTACTTC. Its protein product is CASSESVSGGESYEQYF.